These T cell receptor beta chains were read from a single sample in a study of PD-1 blockade in classical Hodgkin lymphoma. TCRdb keeps only in-frame clones here, not all; method: immunoSEQ multiplex PCR. The data contain about 59,000 clones, about 88% of them seen just once; the ten biggest clones take up approximately 9.8%. The sample in question was peripheral blood mononuclear cells (PBMCs), obtained at baseline. These TCRs come from a human donor with classical Hodgkin lymphoma. The CDR3 runs from the conserved cysteine through the conserved F or W. A D gene is named only where the DNA matches it firmly. For some rows the clone size is stated as once, few or many, or as a class when expanded; others skip it.

CDR3 length	V gene	D gene	clone size	J gene	CDR3 DNA	CDR3 protein
13	TRBV6-5	-	-	TRBJ2-2	TGTGCCACCTGCCGAGGGCTGGCCGGGGAGCTGTTTTTT	CATCRGLAGELFF
15	TRBV30	-	-	TRBJ2-1	TGTGCCTGGAGTGAGGGGACTCCTTCCTACAATGAGCAGTTCTTC	CAWSEGTPSYNEQFF
13	TRBV6-1	-	-	TRBJ1-5	TGTGCCAGCAGTGGGGCAGGGGATCAGCCCCAGCATTTT	CASSGAGDQPQHF
16	TRBV7-2	-	-	TRBJ2-7	TGTGCCAGCAGCTCCCATCAGGGGCTGGCGTCTTTGGAGCAGTACTTC	CASSSHQGLASLEQYF
15	TRBV19	TRBD2	-	TRBJ2-3	TGTGCCAGTAGTATTGGGGGATCGGGGGGAGATACGCAGTATTTT	CASSIGGSGGDTQYF
13	TRBV14	-	few	TRBJ1-1	TGTGCCAGCAGCCAAGGACGGAGCGGGGCAGCTTTCTTT	CASSQGRSGAAFF
19	TRBV5-1	TRBD1	-	TRBJ2-7	TGCGCCAGCAGCTTGCCTCCGGGACAGGGGGCGCCGTTTCTCTACGAGCAGTACTTC	CASSLPPGQGAPFLYEQYF
13	TRBV27	-	-	TRBJ1-1	TGTGCCAGCAGTTTAGGCCAGAACACTGAAGCTTTCTTT	CASSLGQNTEAFF
12	TRBV5-5	TRBD1	-	TRBJ2-7	TGTGCCAGCAGCAACAGGGGTTACGAGCAGTACTTC	CASSNRGYEQYF
15	TRBV15	TRBD1	-	TRBJ2-7	TGTGCCACCAGCAGAGGTCAGACAGGGTTTGCCGAGCAGTACTTC	CATSRGQTGFAEQYF
13	TRBV7-2	-	-	TRBJ1-1	TGTGCCAGCAAGAGCTCCATGAACACTGAAGCTTTCTTT	CASKSSMNTEAFF
14	TRBV18	TRBD1	-	TRBJ1-2	TGTGCCAGCTCACTAGCCGGGACAGTCGCCGGCTACACCTTC	CASSLAGTVAGYTF
18	TRBV5-1	-	-	TRBJ1-6	TGCGCCAGCAGCTTTTTTTCGGGGCTGAGCTCCTATAATTCACCCCTCCACTTT	CASSFFSGLSSYNSPLHF
15	TRBV9	-	-	TRBJ2-7	TGTGCCAGCAGCGTAGCCGGGGACGGCTCCTACGAGCAGTACTTC	CASSVAGDGSYEQYF